This T cell receptor (beta chain) emerged from a study of blood T cell repertoires in COVID-19. Study summary: COVID-19 samples, acute and convalescent, were from the United States, Italy and Spain. T cells, B-cell-depleted T cells, or PBMCs provided the cDNA or gDNA that served as material.

In the original workflow: By means of reference gene primer amplification, nucleated cell counts were estimated. Assay: immunoSEQ multiplex PCR; the TCRdb copy retains only in-frame clones and omits some. V, J and clone size are those of that table, while D and trimming were read from the DNA. Here the sample spans roughly 410,000 clones, roughly 90% being singletons. Germline trimming cut 5 bases from V and 6 bases from J; bases unmatched to any gene: 6. The germline V gene has CDR1 MNHEY and CDR2 SVGAGI. This CDR3 spans 13 amino acids. The sequenced material came from peripheral blood. This TCR was recovered from a middle-aged man with acute or convalescent COVID-19. The chain has TRBV6-5 and TRBJ2-7; 8 nucleotides align to TRBD1. CDR3 amino acids: CASSRDRGSEQYF. The DNA for the CDR3 is TGTGCCAGCAGTCGTGACAGGGGAAGCGAGCAGTACTTC.